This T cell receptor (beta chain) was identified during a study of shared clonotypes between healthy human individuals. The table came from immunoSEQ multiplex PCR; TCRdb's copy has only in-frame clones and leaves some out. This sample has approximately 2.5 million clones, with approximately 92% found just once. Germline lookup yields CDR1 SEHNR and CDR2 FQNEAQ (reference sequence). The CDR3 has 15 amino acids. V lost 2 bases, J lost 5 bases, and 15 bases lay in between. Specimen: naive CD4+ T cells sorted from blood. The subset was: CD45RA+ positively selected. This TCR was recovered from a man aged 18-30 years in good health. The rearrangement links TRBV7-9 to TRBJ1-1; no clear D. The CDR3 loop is CASSLLEGIWTEAFF. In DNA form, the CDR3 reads TGTGCCAGCAGCTTATTGGAGGGAATATGGACTGAAGCTTTCTTT.